This TCR beta chain was retrieved from a study of shared clonotypes between healthy human individuals. Study-wide results and caveats: In general, naive subsets displayed greater estimated richness than memory subsets did.

Only CD45RO-negative cells positively selected for CCR7 counted as naive CD8 cells, so terminally differentiated effector memory CD45RA+ cells were excluded. Everyone who donated was a Caucasian adult who lived in Nashville, Tennessee. The CDR3 has 19 amino acids. Germline V CDR1 and CDR2: WNHNN, SYGVQD (reference sequence). The V end lost 6 bases, the J end lost 0 bases, and 27 bases lay between the germline ends. To note about this clone: Its antigen is not identified.

Some clones are missing from TCRdb's copy, which holds only in-frame ones; the method was immunoSEQ multiplex PCR. The sample has over 750,000 clones; 96% are singletons. The sequenced material came from naive CD8+ T cells sorted from blood. The genes are TRBV10-1 and TRBJ2-7; possibly TRBD1 or TRBD2 for D (6 bases each). The sequence was obtained from a man aged 25-45 years in good health. CDR3 residues: CASRGLGGRGKVFSYEQYF. CDR3 in DNA: TGCGCCAGCAGGGGACTTGGTGGCAGGGGAAAAGTGTTCTCCTACGAGCAGTACTTC.